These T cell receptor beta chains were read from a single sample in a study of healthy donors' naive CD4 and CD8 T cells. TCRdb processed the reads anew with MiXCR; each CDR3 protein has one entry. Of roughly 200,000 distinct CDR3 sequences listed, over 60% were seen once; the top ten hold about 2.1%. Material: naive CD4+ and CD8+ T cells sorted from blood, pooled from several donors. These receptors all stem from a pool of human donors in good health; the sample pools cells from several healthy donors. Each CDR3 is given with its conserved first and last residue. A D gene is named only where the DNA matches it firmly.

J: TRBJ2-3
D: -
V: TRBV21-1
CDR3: CASSILARPRSALMQYF
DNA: TGTGCCAGCAGCATTCTAGCCCGACCGCGGTCGGCCTTAATGCAGTATTTT

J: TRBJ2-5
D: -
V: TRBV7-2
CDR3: CASSPGDRPKVETQYF
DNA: TGTGCCAGCAGCCCCGGGGATAGACCGAAGGTAGAGACCCAGTACTTC

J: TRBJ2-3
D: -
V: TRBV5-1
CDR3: CASSLGQVYTDTQYF
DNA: TGCGCCAGCAGCTTGGGGCAGGTCTACACAGATACGCAGTATTTT

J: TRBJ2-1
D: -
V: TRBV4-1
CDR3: CASSQDSVAVTYNEQFF
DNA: TGCGCCAGCAGCCAAGATTCGGTAGCGGTGACCTACAATGAGCAGTTCTTC

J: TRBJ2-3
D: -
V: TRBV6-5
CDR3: CASSYSRPARDTQYF
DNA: TGTGCCAGCAGTTACTCGAGGCCAGCCCGAGATACGCAGTATTTT

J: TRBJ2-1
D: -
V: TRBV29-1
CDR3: CSGLVGEQFF
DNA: TGCAGCGGACTAGTGGGTGAGCAGTTCTTC

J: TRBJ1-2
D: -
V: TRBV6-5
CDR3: CASGTQGYYGYTF
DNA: TGTGCCAGCGGGACTCAGGGGTACTATGGCTACACCTTC

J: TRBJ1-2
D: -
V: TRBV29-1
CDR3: CSVSRESKTYGYTF
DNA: TGCAGCGTTTCTAGGGAGTCTAAAACCTACGGCTACACCTTC

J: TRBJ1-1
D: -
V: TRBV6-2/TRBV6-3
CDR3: CASSYGRWARAFF
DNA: TGTGCCAGCAGTTATGGGAGGTGGGCAAGGGCTTTCTTT

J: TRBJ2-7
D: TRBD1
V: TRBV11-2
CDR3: CASSPGTATYEQYF
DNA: TGTGCCAGCAGCCCCGGGACAGCGACGTACGAGCAGTACTTC

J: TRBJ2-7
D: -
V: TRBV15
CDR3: CATSYKLSEQYF
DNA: TGTGCCACCAGCTATAAGCTATCGGAGCAGTACTTC

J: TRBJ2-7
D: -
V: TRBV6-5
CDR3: CASSDNDHEQYF
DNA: TGTGCCAGCAGCGACAATGACCACGAGCAGTACTTC

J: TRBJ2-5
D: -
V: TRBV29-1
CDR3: CSVAIGQGETQYF
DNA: TGCAGCGTTGCTATCGGACAAGGGGAGACCCAGTACTTC